A single T cell receptor (beta chain) is shown here with its context. Its antigen is undetermined. The data originate from a study of shared clonotypes between healthy human individuals. Notes on the study in general: There were few donors, and this limited the genetic and exposure-history diversity represented. Roughly 5% of naive CD4 clonotypes were common to a few donors. An anticipated effect of sequencing depth on clonotype sharing among donors was recognized.

Clones were read by immunoSEQ multiplex PCR, and TCRdb kept only the in-frame ones, dropping some. The table lists 2 million to 2.5 million clones, around 96% of them singletons. The naive CD8 population came from CD45RO-negative cells selected for CCR7, without terminally differentiated effector memory CD45RA+ cells. Germline V gives CDR1 DFQATT, CDR2 SNEGSKA (reference sequence). This CDR3 is 11 amino acids long. V lost 5 bases and J lost 6, with 11 bases in between. The receptor's source is a man between 18 and 29 years old in good health. The chain joins TRBV20-1 to TRBJ2-7, with D perhaps TRBD1 (6 bases). Sequencing input: naive CD8+ T cells sorted from blood. The CDR3 coding sequence is TGCAGTGCTGAACAGGGTTTCGAGCAGTACTTC. This gives the protein CSAEQGFEQYF.